What follows are 23 T cell receptor beta chains derived from one specimen sequenced in a study of cytomegalovirus exposure and HLA in healthy donors. The primer mix had 60 Vbeta and 13 Jbeta primers. TCRdb's copy holds only in-frame clones and misses some; the assay was immunoSEQ multiplex PCR. Its clone listing holds more than 200,000 clones. Sample: PBMCs. The receptors originated from a woman between 25 and 40 years old in good health and CMV-seropositive.

The chain has TRBV19 and TRBJ2-7; D gene unclear. Deletions cut 6 bases from V and 4 bases from J, with 16 bases between. Germline assignment: CDR1 LNHDA and CDR2 SQIVND (reference sequence). The CDR3 totals 14 residues. This chain's CDR3 is CASSRSSRGYEQYF. CDR3 coding DNA: TGTGCCAGTAGCCGGAGTTCCCGAGGATACGAGCAGTACTTC.

For the CDR3, the DNA is TGTGCCAGCAGTGAGCCGGGACAGGGAGCAGATACGCAGTATTTT. Protein sequence: CASSEPGQGADTQYF. The chain joins TRBV6-1 to TRBJ2-3; 9 nucleotides agree with TRBD1. Per germline, CDR1 MNHNS and CDR2 SASEGT. This CDR3 is built from 15 residues. Trimming removed 3 bases from V and 4 bases from J; junction bases left unmatched: 5.

The CDR3 coding sequence is TGCAGTGCCCCTAGTCTGAACATTCAGTACTTC. Its translation: CSAPSLNIQYF. This chain links TRBV20-1 with TRBJ2-4; D unresolved. CDR3 length: 11 residues. V was trimmed by 6 bases and J by 7 bases, leaving 10 bases between them. Germline V gives CDR1 DFQATT, CDR2 SNEGSKA (reference sequence).

The V and J genes are TRBV7-8 and TRBJ1-5; D ambiguous. The CDR3 spans 14 residues. V lost 3 bases, J lost 7 bases, and 13 bases lay in between. The V gene's germline CDR1 is SGHVS and CDR2 FQNEAQ. CDR3 in amino acids: CASSFLGILQPQHF. The CDR3 DNA follows: TGTGCCAGCAGCTTTCTTGGCATCCTCCAGCCCCAGCATTTT.

The chain uses TRBV5-8 and TRBJ1-5; D gene ambiguous. Trimming took off 3 bases at V and 7 bases at J, with 14 bases between the two ends. The CDR3 extends over 14 amino acids. Germline CDR1 SGHTS, CDR2 YDEGEE. CDR3 residues: CASSSYRREQPQHF. The CDR3 nucleotides read TGTGCCAGCAGCTCGTACCGGAGGGAGCAGCCCCAGCATTTT. Full variable domain (remainder filled in from reference TRBV5-8 and TRBJ1-5): EAGVTQSPTHLIKTRGQQATLRCSPISGHTSVYWYQQALGLGLQFLLWYDEGEERNRGNFPPRFSGRQFPNYSSELNVNALELEDSALYLCASSSYRREQPQHFGDGTRLSIL.

The chain is built from TRBV11-2 and TRBJ1-1; TRBD1 matches at 7 bases. The CDR3 runs to 16 residues. J gave up 9 bases and V 6 bases, and 19 bases lay outside the gene matches. From germline, CDR1 is SGHAT and CDR2 FQNNGV. The CDR3 spells CASRPGTEKRGVKAFF. CDR3 nucleotides: TGTGCCAGCAGACCCGGGACAGAGAAAAGGGGGGTAAAAGCTTTCTTT.

The DNA for the CDR3 is TGTGCCAGCAGTGAATGGAGGGGGACAGCGGACTCCTACAATGAGCAGTTCTTC. This translates into CASSEWRGTADSYNEQFF. This rearrangement joins TRBV2 to TRBJ2-1, with D maybe TRBD1 (7 bases). V dropped 2 bases and J dropped 0 bases, with 17 bases sitting between them. Germline V lookup: CDR1 SNHLY, CDR2 FYNNEI. The CDR3 length is 18 residues. The entire variable domain, with the rest obtained from reference TRBV2 and TRBJ2-1, is as follows: EPEVTQTPSHQVTQMGQEVILRCVPISNHLYFYWYRQILGQKVEFLVSFYNNEISEKSEIFDDQFSVERPDGSNFTLKIRSTKLEDSAMYFCASSEWRGTADSYNEQFFGPGTRLTVL.

This rearrangement joins TRBV29-1 to TRBJ2-7, with 10 bases matching TRBD2. This CDR3 has 14 amino acids. CDR1 SQVTM and CDR2 ANQGSEA come from the germline V gene. The V and J ends lost 0 bases and 5 bases, in that order; junction bases with no gene match: 4. The CDR3 loop is CSVEDSLAGDEQYF. CDR3 nucleotides: TGCAGCGTTGAAGATAGCCTAGCGGGAGACGAGCAGTACTTC.

This chain uses TRBV4-2 with TRBJ1-5; 7 bases match TRBD1. There are 16 residues in the CDR3. Losses at the gene ends were 1 base for V and 4 bases for J; bases not matched to a gene: 7. Per germline, CDR1 LGHNA and CDR2 YNFKEQ. CDR3 coding DNA: TGTGCCAGCAGCCAAGTCGACAGGGTCCAAAATCAGCCCCAGCATTTT. Translation gives CASSQVDRVQNQPQHF.

Concerning this clone: Compared with germline, one end of the junction differs, possibly owing to a read error. This chain links TRBV28 with TRBJ1-4; D is unresolved. The CDR3 sequence is 12 residues long. From germline, CDR1 is MDHEN and CDR2 SYDVKM. In DNA, the CDR3 is TGCGGGAGCACGGGAACTAATGAAAAACTGTTTTTT. Translation: CGSTGTNEKLFF.

The chain joins TRBV9 to TRBJ2-1; tentatively, D is TRBD2 (5 bases). The CDR3 loop spans 16 amino acids. V dropped 3 bases and J dropped 0 bases, with 13 bases sitting between them. CDR1 and CDR2 from the germline V gene are SGDLS and YYNGEE. CDR3 DNA sequence: TGTGCCAGCAGCGCCACACTAGGGAGCTCCTACAATGAGCAGTTCTTC. Its protein is CASSATLGSSYNEQFF.

About this clone itself: At the DNA level, this CDR3 is encoded by other sequences in the same sample as well. This sequence joins TRBV7-9 and TRBJ1-1; no clear D. Trimming removed 5 bases from V and 3 bases from J, with 19 bases in between. The CDR3 is 16 residues long. CDR1 and CDR2 (germline): SEHNR, FQNEAQ (reference sequence). CDR3 in DNA: TGTGCCAGCAGCCGGCCCGGCGAGGGTTGGGACACTGAAGCTTTCTTT. Protein sequence: CASSRPGEGWDTEAFF.

V is TRBV6-4 and J is TRBJ1-5; weak D call: TRBD1 (6 bases). CDR3 length: 16 amino acids. The V gene lost 3 bases and the J gene lost 3 bases, with 15 bases spanning the gap. Germline CDR1 MRHNA, CDR2 SNTAGT. CDR3 bases: TGTGCCAGCAGTGAGCAGGGGCCACCGGCCAATCAGCCCCAGCATTTT. Its protein product is CASSEQGPPANQPQHF.

The chain is built from TRBV7-2 and TRBJ1-2; no clear D gene. The germline V gene has CDR1 SGHTA and CDR2 FQGNSA. V shed 1 base and J shed 2 bases, with 5 bases lying between them. The CDR3 runs 13 residues. This chain's CDR3 is CASSLERNYGYTF. The DNA for the CDR3 is TGTGCCAGCAGCTTAGAACGGAACTATGGCTACACCTTC.

The J gene is TRBJ1-4, the V gene TRBV6-5, with 9 bases matching TRBD1. The CDR3 extends over 15 amino acids. V shed 6 bases, J shed 4 bases, and the junction held 6 bases outside the gene matches. Per germline, CDR1 MNHEY and CDR2 SVGAGI. CDR3 bases: TGTGCCAGCAGGGTGGGACAGGGAATTAATGAAAAACTGTTTTTT. This sequence encodes CASRVGQGINEKLFF.

The V call is TRBV2, the J call TRBJ1-4, with no clear D. The V gene's germline CDR1 is SNHLY and CDR2 FYNNEI. The V gene lost 7 bases and the J gene lost 2 bases, with 11 bases spanning the gap. The CDR3 consists of 14 residues. CDR3 in amino acids: CASTVQSTNEKLFF. The DNA for the CDR3 is TGTGCCAGCACCGTACAGTCTACTAATGAAAAACTGTTTTTT.

The chain is built from TRBV5-1 and TRBJ2-3; 11 bases map to TRBD2. Per the germline V gene, CDR1 is SGHRS and CDR2 is YFSETQ. After removal of 3 bases from V and 0 bases from J, the junction contained 9 bases not matched to a gene. This CDR3 has 18 residues. The CDR3 sequence: CASSSNSGRAKSTDTQYF. CDR3 nucleotides: TGCGCCAGCAGCTCCAATAGCGGGAGGGCTAAGAGCACAGATACGCAGTATTTT.

The chain links TRBV5-1 to TRBJ2-7; 9 positions match TRBD1. J gave up 5 bases and V 0 bases, and 6 bases lay outside the gene matches. The CDR3 length is 15 residues. Germline V lookup: CDR1 SGHRS, CDR2 YFSETQ. The CDR3: CASSLETGGYHEQYF. The CDR3 DNA reads as TGCGCCAGCAGCTTGGAGACAGGGGGGTACCACGAGCAGTACTTC.

The V and J genes are TRBV5-6 and TRBJ1-1, with D possibly matching TRBD1 (5 bases). CDR3 size: 11 residues. In germline, CDR1 is SGHDT, CDR2 YYEEEE. Trimming cost V 4 bases and J 6 bases, with 7 bases left between them. The CDR3 spells CASSTGAEAFF. In DNA, the CDR3 is TGTGCCAGCAGCACAGGTGCTGAAGCTTTCTTT.

The chain links TRBV7-8 to TRBJ2-2; possibly TRBD1 for D (6 bases). The CDR3 is made up of 16 amino acids. Germline assignment: CDR1 SGHVS and CDR2 FQNEAQ. Trimming shortened V by 1 base and J by 6 bases, and 15 bases separated the two germline ends. The CDR3 DNA follows: TGTGCCAGCAGCTTAGGCGGGCAGGGGTGGGCCGGGGAGCTGTTTTTT. As protein: CASSLGGQGWAGELFF.

The chain couples TRBV5-1 to TRBJ2-1, with 9 nucleotides matching TRBD1. The V and J ends lost 3 bases and 5 bases, in that order; junction bases with no gene match: 3. The CDR3 runs 14 residues. Looked up from germline, CDR1 is SGHRS and CDR2 is YFSETQ. The CDR3 DNA sequence: TGCGCCAGCAGCTCGGACAGGGGAGACAATGAGCAGTTCTTC. It codes for CASSSDRGDNEQFF.

The CDR3 DNA sequence: TGTGCCAGCAGCCCGGGACAGGCTTTAGGAGATACGCAGTATTTT. It specifies CASSPGQALGDTQYF. The chain employs TRBV6-5 and TRBJ2-3, with 8 bases fitting TRBD1. In germline, CDR1 is MNHEY, CDR2 SVGAGI. CDR3 size: 15 residues. Unmatched junction bases numbered 10, after V lost 6 bases and J lost 5 bases.

V and J are TRBV29-1 and TRBJ2-1, with a possible D match to TRBD2 (6 bases). V shed 7 bases and J shed 1 base, with 14 bases lying between them. The CDR3 sequence is 14 residues long. Germline V lookup: CDR1 SQVTM, CDR2 ANQGSEA. The CDR3 nucleotides are TGCAGCGCCTTGTCCGGGAGTTCCTACAATGAGCAGTTCTTC. Translated: CSALSGSSYNEQFF.